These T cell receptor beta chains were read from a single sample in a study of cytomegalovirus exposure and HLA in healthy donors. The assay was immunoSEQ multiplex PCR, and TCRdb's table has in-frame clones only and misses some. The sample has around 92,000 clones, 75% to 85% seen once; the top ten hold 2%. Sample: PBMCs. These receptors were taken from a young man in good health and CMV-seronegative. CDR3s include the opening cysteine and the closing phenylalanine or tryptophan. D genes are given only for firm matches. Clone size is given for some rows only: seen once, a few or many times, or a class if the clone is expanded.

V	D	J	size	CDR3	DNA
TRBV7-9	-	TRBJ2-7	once	CASSFGDEQYF	TGTGCCAGCAGCTTCGGGGACGAGCAGTACTTC
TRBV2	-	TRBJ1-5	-	CASSESSGDQPQHF	TGTGCCAGCAGTGAAAGTTCAGGGGATCAGCCCCAGCATTTT
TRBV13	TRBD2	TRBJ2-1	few	CASSLVLAGGTYNEQFF	TGTGCCAGCAGCTTAGTACTAGCGGGGGGCACTTACAATGAGCAGTTCTTC
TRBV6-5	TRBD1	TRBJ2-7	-	CASSYAGQGKYEQYF	TGTGCCAGCAGTTATGCCGGACAGGGTAAATACGAGCAGTACTTC
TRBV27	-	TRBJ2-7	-	CASSSQRGDSEQYF	TGTGCCAGCAGTTCTCAAAGGGGTGATAGCGAGCAGTACTTC
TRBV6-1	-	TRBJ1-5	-	CASSMTESNQPQHF	TGTGCCAGCAGCATGACAGAAAGCAATCAGCCCCAGCATTTT
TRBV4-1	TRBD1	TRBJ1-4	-	CASSQEAGTGNEKLFF	TGCGCCAGCAGCCAAGAGGCCGGGACAGGGAATGAAAAACTGTTTTTT
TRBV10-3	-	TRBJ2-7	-	CAISTSLAQYF	TGTGCCATCAGCACTAGCCTGGCACAGTACTTC
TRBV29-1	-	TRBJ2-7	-	CSVLGTETGDFTDLLQYF	TGCAGCGTTCTAGGTACCGAGACAGGAGACTTTACCGACCTGCTGCAGTACTTC
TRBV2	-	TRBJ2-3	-	CASSELIGGADTQYF	TGTGCCAGCAGTGAATTGATCGGGGGAGCAGATACGCAGTATTTT
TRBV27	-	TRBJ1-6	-	CASSFQGYYNSPLHF	TGTGCCAGCAGTTTCCAGGGGTACTATAATTCACCCCTCCACTTT
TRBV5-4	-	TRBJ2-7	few	CASSHSLAPYEQYF	TGTGCCAGCAGCCATTCGCTGGCCCCCTACGAGCAGTACTTC
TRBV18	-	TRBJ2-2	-	CASSPRGAVNTGELFF	TGTGCCAGCTCACCCCGGGGGGCCGTTAACACCGGGGAGCTGTTTTTT
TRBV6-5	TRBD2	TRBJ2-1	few	CASSVSGDSYNEQFF	TGTGCCAGCAGCGTCAGCGGGGACTCCTACAATGAGCAGTTCTTC
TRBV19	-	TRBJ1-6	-	CASSEGHQGSYNSPLHF	TGTGCCAGTAGTGAGGGACATCAAGGCTCCTATAATTCACCCCTCCACTTT
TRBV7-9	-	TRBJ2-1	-	CSSLGAIYNEQFF	TGTTCCAGCCTAGGCGCGATCTACAATGAGCAGTTCTTC
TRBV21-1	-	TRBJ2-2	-	CASSKARGQAENTGELFF	TGTGCCAGCAGCAAAGCGCGCGGACAGGCTGAAAACACCGGGGAGCTGTTTTTT
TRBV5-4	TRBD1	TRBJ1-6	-	CASSHQFHRGNSPLHF	TGTGCCAGCAGCCATCAATTCCACAGGGGCAATTCACCCCTCCACTTT
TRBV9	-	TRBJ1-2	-	CASSVGGAGKQGYTF	TGTGCCAGCAGCGTAGGTGGGGCAGGGAAACAAGGCTACACCTTC
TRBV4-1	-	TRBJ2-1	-	CASSREEYPSHNEQFF	TGCGCCAGCAGCCGAGAAGAATATCCTAGTCACAATGAGCAGTTCTTC
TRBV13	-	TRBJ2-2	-	CASNAGNAGELFF	TGTGCCAGCAACGCAGGGAACGCCGGGGAGCTGTTTTTT
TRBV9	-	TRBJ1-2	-	CASSPPPGTSYGYTF	TGTGCCAGCAGCCCACCTCCCGGGACAAGCTATGGCTACACCTTC
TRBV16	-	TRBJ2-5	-	CASSQSIGGEETQYF	TGTGCCAGCAGCCAATCAATAGGGGGAGAGGAGACCCAGTACTTC
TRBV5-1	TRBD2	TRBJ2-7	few	CASSSTGGSGGDEQYF	TGCGCCAGCAGCTCTACGGGTGGTAGCGGGGGAGACGAGCAGTACTTC
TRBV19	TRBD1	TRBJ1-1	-	CASSPGDRFVEAFF	TGTGCCAGTAGTCCCGGGGACAGGTTTGTTGAAGCTTTCTTT
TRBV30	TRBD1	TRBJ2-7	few	CAWRQGNIAYEQYF	TGTGCCTGGCGACAGGGCAACATTGCCTACGAGCAGTACTTC
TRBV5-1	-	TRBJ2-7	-	CASSPTGRRGSSYEQYF	TGCGCCAGCAGCCCAACCGGCCGCCGGGGGAGCTCCTACGAGCAGTACTTC
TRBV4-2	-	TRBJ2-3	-	CASSQDRGVADTQYF	TGTGCCAGCAGCCAAGACAGGGGAGTGGCAGATACGCAGTATTTT
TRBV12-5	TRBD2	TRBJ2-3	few	CASGRGLAGGPGTDTQYF	TGTGCTAGTGGCCGCGGACTAGCGGGGGGGCCGGGGACAGATACGCAGTATTTT
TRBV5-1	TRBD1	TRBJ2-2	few	CASSLIAGGSSGELFF	TGCGCCAGCAGCTTGATCGCAGGGGGCTCGTCCGGGGAGCTGTTTTTT
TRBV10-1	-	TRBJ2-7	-	CASSAGDIYEQYF	TGCGCCAGCAGTGCCGGGGACATCTACGAGCAGTACTTC
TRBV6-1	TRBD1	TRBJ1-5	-	CASSEGGQGKQPQHF	TGTGCCAGCAGTGAAGGTGGACAGGGGAAGCAGCCCCAGCATTTT
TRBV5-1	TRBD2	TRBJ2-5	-	CASNFPSGAGTQYF	TGCGCCAGCAACTTTCCTAGCGGGGCAGGGACCCAGTACTTC
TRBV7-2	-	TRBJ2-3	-	CASSLEWGVTDTQYF	TGTGCCAGCAGCTTAGAATGGGGGGTCACAGATACGCAGTATTTT
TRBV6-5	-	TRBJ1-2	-	CASRAGQHNYGYTF	TGTGCCAGCAGAGCCGGACAGCACAACTATGGCTACACCTTC
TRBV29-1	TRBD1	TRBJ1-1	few	CSGEGQMNTEAFF	TGCAGCGGCGAGGGACAGATGAACACTGAAGCTTTCTTT
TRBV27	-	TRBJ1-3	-	CASSPVSSGNTIYF	TGTGCCAGCAGTCCCGTCAGCTCTGGAAACACCATATATTTT
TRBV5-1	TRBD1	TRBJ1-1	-	CASSFSGGMNTEAFF	TGCGCCAGCAGCTTTTCAGGGGGGATGAACACTGAAGCTTTCTTT
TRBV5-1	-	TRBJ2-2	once	CASSVGFPTGELFF	TGCGCCAGCAGCGTCGGGTTTCCTACCGGGGAGCTGTTTTTT
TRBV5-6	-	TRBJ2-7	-	CASSTYSYEQYF	TGTGCCAGCAGCACCTACTCCTACGAGCAGTACTTC
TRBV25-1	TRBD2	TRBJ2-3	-	CASSEGVAGDTDTQYF	TGTGCCAGCAGTGAAGGGGTAGCGGGGGACACAGATACGCAGTATTTT
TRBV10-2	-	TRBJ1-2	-	CASSEGSTANYGYTF	TGCGCCAGCAGTGAGGGCAGTACAGCTAACTATGGCTACACCTTC
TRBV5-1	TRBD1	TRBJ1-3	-	CASSPGQNGNTIYF	TGCGCCAGCAGCCCGGGACAGAATGGAAACACCATATATTTT
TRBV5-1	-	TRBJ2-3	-	CASSLESGGDTQYF	TGCGCCAGCAGCTTGGAATCCGGGGGAGATACGCAGTATTTT
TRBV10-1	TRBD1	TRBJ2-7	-	CASSDGQGATYEQYF	TGCGCCAGCAGTGATGGACAGGGGGCTACCTACGAGCAGTACTTC
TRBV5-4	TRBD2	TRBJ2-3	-	CASSFGRASTDTQYF	TGTGCCAGCAGCTTTGGGAGGGCTAGCACAGATACGCAGTATTTT
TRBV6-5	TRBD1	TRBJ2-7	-	CASQTGIAYEQYF	TGTGCCAGCCAGACAGGGATTGCCTACGAGCAGTACTTC
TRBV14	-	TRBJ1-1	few	CASVGVGKAFF	TGTGCCAGCGTGGGAGTGGGGAAAGCTTTCTTT
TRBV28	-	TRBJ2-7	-	CASSKYGEQYF	TGTGCCAGCAGCAAGTACGGCGAGCAGTACTTC
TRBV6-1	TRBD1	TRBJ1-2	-	CASSGDSRYGYTF	TGTGCCAGCTCAGGGGACAGTAGGTACGGCTACACCTTC
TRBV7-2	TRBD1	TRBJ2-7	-	CASSLEGTGTPYEQYF	TGTGCCAGCAGCTTAGAGGGGACAGGAACACCCTACGAGCAGTACTTC